This is a list of T cell receptor beta chains from one sample in a study of T-cell reconstitution after alpha-beta-depleted transplantation in children. TCRdb redid the calling of the PCR reads with MiXCR, one entry per CDR3 protein. The data contain approximately 1,000,000 distinct CDR3 sequences, roughly 29% of them seen just once; the ten biggest clones take up approximately 30%. The specimen was PBMCs, mostly from graft donor cells, collected 360 days after TCRalphabeta/CD19-depleted stem cell transplant. All receptors derive from a boy under two years old who had a stem cell transplant for SCID, so the T cells may come from the graft donor. Each CDR3 is given with its conserved first and last residue. The D gene is left open where the match is weak. Rows give clone size only sometimes, using once, few, many, or a class for an expanded clone.

D	V	size	J	DNA	CDR3
.	TRBV15	.	TRBJ1-1	TGTGCCACCAGCAGAGATAGGAAGGGGAACACTGAAGCTTTCTTT	CATSRDRKGNTEAFF
.	TRBV15	.	TRBJ2-5	TGTGCCACCAGCAGAGACTGGGCGGGGACCCAGTACTTC	CATSRDWAGTQYF
.	TRBV12-3/TRBV12-4	few	TRBJ2-7	TGTGCCAGCAGGAGTGGACACTACGAGCAGTACTTC	CASRSGHYEQYF
.	TRBV11-2	.	TRBJ1-1	TGTGCCAGCAGCTACGGCGGGTTCAACACTGAAGCTTTCTTT	CASSYGGFNTEAFF
.	TRBV20-1	few	TRBJ1-1	TGCAGTGCTAGTCTGGCACTGAATACGGTCGGAGCTTTCTTT	CSASLALNTVGAFF
.	TRBV2	few	TRBJ2-7	TGTGCCAGCAGTGAACGTTACGAGCAGTACTTC	CASSERYEQYF
.	TRBV6-1	.	TRBJ1-3	TGTGCCAGCAGACCCCGGGGGGGCATTAGTTTAAACACCATATATTTT	CASRPRGGISLNTIYF
.	TRBV3-1	few	TRBJ2-7	TGTGCCAGCAGCCAAGATTCGGGACCGGCCCTCTACGAGCAGTACTTC	CASSQDSGPALYEQYF
.	TRBV7-9	.	TRBJ1-2	TGTGCCAGCAGCAGCTGGGGCTTAAGTGGCTACACCTTC	CASSSWGLSGYTF
.	TRBV25-1	many	TRBJ2-7	TGTGCCAGCAGCCCGACAGTCGGGGGCTACGAGCAGTACTTC	CASSPTVGGYEQYF
.	TRBV6-1	.	TRBJ2-3	TGTGCCAGCAGCCTAAACATCCCCGGGAGCGCTATCACAGATACGCAGTATTTT	CASSLNIPGSAITDTQYF
.	TRBV7-2	.	TRBJ2-1	TGTGCCAGCAGCTTAGATTTGTTAGGAGGCGAGTTCTTC	CASSLDLLGGEFF
.	TRBV29-1	.	TRBJ1-1	TGCAGCGTTGACCCCGGTTGGCCGAACACTGAAGCTTTCTTT	CSVDPGWPNTEAFF
.	TRBV5-1	.	TRBJ2-1	TGCGCCAGCAGCTTGGAAGTATCATGGAATGAGCAGTTCTTC	CASSLEVSWNEQFF
.	TRBV12-3/TRBV12-4	few	TRBJ2-7	TGTGCCAGCAGTTTCTCCAACCCCTACGAGCAGTACTTC	CASSFSNPYEQYF
.	TRBV19	.	TRBJ2-5	TGTGCCAGTAGGCCTATGGGTGAAGAGACCCAGTACTTC	CASRPMGEETQYF
.	TRBV7-9	.	TRBJ2-3	TGTGCCAGCAGCTTAGATGCCTGGCGGAGGAGCACAGATACGCAGTATTTT	CASSLDAWRRSTDTQYF
.	TRBV6-5	.	TRBJ2-3	TGTGCCAGCAGTTACAAGCAGGAGCCCACAGATACGCAGTATTTT	CASSYKQEPTDTQYF
.	TRBV7-2	few	TRBJ2-7	TGTGCCAGCAGCTTAAAGGCCCGGTACTACGAGCAGTACTTC	CASSLKARYYEQYF
.	TRBV10-3	.	TRBJ2-7	TGTGCCATCAGTGACTTGGACAGTGTGACCTACGAGCAGTACTTC	CAISDLDSVTYEQYF
TRBD1	TRBV28	few	TRBJ2-5	TGTGCCAGCAGGATGAACACAGGGGGGTACCAAGAGACCCAGTACTTC	CASRMNTGGYQETQYF
.	TRBV20-1	.	TRBJ2-7	TGCAGTGCTAGTATACTAGGCCCCTACGAGCAGTACTTC	CSASILGPYEQYF
.	TRBV7-2	.	TRBJ2-3	TGTGCCAGCAGCTTAGCATGGGTGCTGAGAGATACGCAGTATTTT	CASSLAWVLRDTQYF
.	TRBV20-1	.	TRBJ2-7	TGCAGTGCCGGCGACCCTTACTACGAGCAGTACTTC	CSAGDPYYEQYF
.	TRBV4-2	.	TRBJ2-1	TGTGCCAGCAGCCAAGAAAGGCCTTACAATGAGCAGTTCTTC	CASSQERPYNEQFF
.	TRBV28	.	TRBJ1-3	TGTGCCAGTTTGGACTTCTCTGGAAACACCATATATTTT	CASLDFSGNTIYF
TRBD1	TRBV7-6	.	TRBJ1-5	TGTGCCAGCAGCTTTGGGACAGATCAGCCCCAGCATTTT	CASSFGTDQPQHF
.	TRBV20-1	few	TRBJ2-1	TGCAGTGCTAGAGGTTGGACAGAGACCTACAATGAGCAGTTCTTC	CSARGWTETYNEQFF
TRBD2	TRBV5-1	.	TRBJ2-3	TGCGCCAGCAGCCCTCGGACGGGGGGGCCAGGAGATACGCAGTATTTT	CASSPRTGGPGDTQYF
TRBD1	TRBV10-1	few	TRBJ2-3	TGCGCCAGCAGTGACTCAGGGGGATACCGGCAGTATTTT	CASSDSGGYRQYF
.	TRBV7-9	.	TRBJ2-2	TGTGCCAGCAGCTTACCTCGGCTTGTAGGGGACACCGGGGAGCTGTTTTTT	CASSLPRLVGDTGELFF
.	TRBV7-2	few	TRBJ2-7	TGTGCCAGCAGCTTACTAGGGGGTTCGAGCGTCGAGCAGTACTTC	CASSLLGGSSVEQYF
.	TRBV18	once	TRBJ2-3	TGTGCCAGCTCACCGAACCCACCTAGCACAGATACGCAGTATTTT	CASSPNPPSTDTQYF
.	TRBV4-2	few	TRBJ1-1	TGTGCCAGCAGCCATCCAGGGCCCACTGAAGCTTTCTTT	CASSHPGPTEAFF
.	TRBV6-5	.	TRBJ1-4	TGTGCCAGCAGTTACCCTGAGGGGGGCCGAGAAAAACTGTTTTTT	CASSYPEGGREKLFF
.	TRBV20-1	.	TRBJ2-3	TGCAGTGCTTGTCCTCTCCATACGGGGGATACGCAGTATTTT	CSACPLHTGDTQYF
.	TRBV5-1	.	TRBJ2-6	TGCGCCAGCAGATGGGGGGACGTGGGGGCCAACGTCCTGACTTTC	CASRWGDVGANVLTF
TRBD1	TRBV6-1	.	TRBJ1-4	TGTGCCAGCAGTGAAAATAGGGGGCGGTCTGAAAAACTGTTTTTT	CASSENRGRSEKLFF
.	TRBV9	many	TRBJ2-2	TGTGCCAGCAGCACCCGAACCGGTAACACCGGGGAGCTGTTTTTT	CASSTRTGNTGELFF
TRBD1	TRBV6-5	few	TRBJ2-1	TGTGCCAGCAGTTACTCTCGAGAGACCGGGACAGGGCGAAATGAGCAGTTCTTC	CASSYSRETGTGRNEQFF
.	TRBV27	few	TRBJ1-1	TGTGCCAGCCGGGGCCAGAACACTGAAGCTTTCTTT	CASRGQNTEAFF
.	TRBV24-1	few	TRBJ2-3	TGTGCCACCAGTGCCACAATAGAGGCAGATACGCAGTATTTT	CATSATIEADTQYF
.	TRBV12-3/TRBV12-4	.	TRBJ1-3	TGTGCCAGCAGTCCCCGGAGGAGATCTGGAAACACCATATATTTT	CASSPRRRSGNTIYF
.	TRBV28	few	TRBJ2-7	TGTGCCAGCAGTCCCAGGTCACACAGGAACAGCGAGCAGTACTTC	CASSPRSHRNSEQYF
.	TRBV10-3	.	TRBJ2-3	TGTGCCATCAATGACTTCACTAGCACAGATACGCAGTATTTT	CAINDFTSTDTQYF
.	TRBV5-5	.	TRBJ2-2	TGTGCCAGCAGCTCACAGGTGGGCCGGGCCGGGGAGCTGTTTTTT	CASSSQVGRAGELFF
TRBD2	TRBV2	.	TRBJ2-1	TGTGCCAGCAGTGGACCTTGGCGGGGGGCTAACAATGAGCAGTTCTTC	CASSGPWRGANNEQFF
.	TRBV2	.	TRBJ1-5	TGTGCCAGCAGTGAAGGTCCGAATCAGCCCCAGCATTTT	CASSEGPNQPQHF
TRBD1	TRBV7-9	once	TRBJ2-7	TGTGCCAGCAGCTTAGTCGGCAGGGGGCGATCCTACGAGCAGTACTTC	CASSLVGRGRSYEQYF